The T cell receptor (beta chain) described here comes from a study of cytomegalovirus exposure and HLA in healthy donors. For the study at large: The roughly 120 million unique TCR beta sequences, from roughly 170 million T cells, were found by an earlier analysis. Study-level results: The authors listed 150 to 200 TCR beta chains as cytomegalovirus-associated.

The CDR3 runs to 18 residues. Per germline, CDR1 SGDLS and CDR2 YYNGEE. Unmatched junction bases numbered 15, after V lost 3 bases and J lost 6 bases. Primers for the PCR totalled 60 Vbeta and 13 Jbeta. The assay was immunoSEQ multiplex PCR, and TCRdb's table has in-frame clones only and misses some. Of over 120,000 clones detected, 75% to 85% appear once; the ten largest clones hold 2% to 2.5%. A remark on this clone: The antigen remains unidentified.

The sequenced sample was PBMCs. The chain recombines TRBV9 with TRBJ1-1, with 12 nucleotides matching TRBD1. This TCR came from a man between 45 and 60 years old in good health and CMV-seronegative. CDR3 DNA: TGTGCCAGCAGCGGTGCCGGGACAGGGGGCAGGAGGGGCCCTGAAGCTTTCTTT. Its translation: CASSGAGTGGRRGPEAFF.